Listed below are T cell receptor beta chains from one sample, sequenced in a study of identical twins. From the 5' RACE reads, TCRdb called clonotypes with MiXCR, one entry per CDR3 protein. The sample lists 100,000 to 110,000 distinct CDR3 sequences, 5.9% occurring once. The sample comprised memory T cells sorted from blood. These receptors originate from a woman aged 45-65 years in good health. Each CDR3 is given with its conserved first and last residue. The order of the fields is J gene, CDR3 length, D gene, clone size, V gene, CDR3 DNA, CDR3 protein. A D gene is named only where the DNA matches it firmly. Where a row states a size, it is once, few, many or the class of an expanded clone; other rows omit it.

j_gene: TRBJ2-3; len: 12; d_gene: NA; abundance: many; v_gene: TRBV10-3; CDR3nt: TGTGCCATCCGGGGGCTCGGGGATACGCAGTATTTT; CDR3aa: CAIRGLGDTQYF
j_gene: TRBJ1-2; len: 14; d_gene: TRBD1; abundance: NA; v_gene: TRBV28; CDR3nt: TGTGCCAGCAGTCCTGAGACAGGGCGCTTCGGCTACACCTTC; CDR3aa: CASSPETGRFGYTF
j_gene: TRBJ2-1; len: 15; d_gene: TRBD2; abundance: many; v_gene: TRBV4-1; CDR3nt: TGCGCCAGCAGCCAAGGACTAGCGGGAGTTTATGAGCAGTTCTTC; CDR3aa: CASSQGLAGVYEQFF
j_gene: TRBJ1-1; len: 13; d_gene: NA; abundance: many; v_gene: TRBV6-1; CDR3nt: TGTGCCAGCAGTCTCAGAGGGGACACTGAAGCTTTCTTT; CDR3aa: CASSLRGDTEAFF
j_gene: TRBJ2-1; len: 12; d_gene: NA; abundance: many; v_gene: TRBV29-1; CDR3nt: TGCAGCGTCCCGGGGACCCTTTGGGGACAGTTCTTC; CDR3aa: CSVPGTLWGQFF
j_gene: TRBJ2-1; len: 15; d_gene: NA; abundance: many; v_gene: TRBV20-1; CDR3nt: TGCAGTGCTAGCAGGGTGCTTAGCTCCTACAATGAGCAGTTCTTC; CDR3aa: CSASRVLSSYNEQFF
j_gene: TRBJ1-2; len: 16; d_gene: TRBD1; abundance: many; v_gene: TRBV6-1; CDR3nt: TGTGCCAGTTCCAAGGGGACAGGGGGCTATAACTATGGCTACACCTTC; CDR3aa: CASSKGTGGYNYGYTF
j_gene: TRBJ1-1; len: 14; d_gene: TRBD1; abundance: NA; v_gene: TRBV3-1; CDR3nt: TGTGCCAGCAGCCAAGATTCGGTCAGGGGGCATGCTTTCTTT; CDR3aa: CASSQDSVRGHAFF
j_gene: TRBJ2-7; len: 13; d_gene: NA; abundance: few; v_gene: TRBV5-6; CDR3nt: TGTGCCAGCAGCTTACCTACGTCCTACGAGCAGTACTTC; CDR3aa: CASSLPTSYEQYF
j_gene: TRBJ2-5; len: 15; d_gene: TRBD2; abundance: many; v_gene: TRBV11-2; CDR3nt: TGTGCCAGCAGCACAAGCGGGAGAGAGGGGGAGACCCAGTACTTC; CDR3aa: CASSTSGREGETQYF
j_gene: TRBJ1-1; len: 13; d_gene: NA; abundance: medium-sized; v_gene: TRBV4-1; CDR3nt: TGCGCCAGCAGCCAGACAGTATACACTGAAGCTTTCTTT; CDR3aa: CASSQTVYTEAFF
j_gene: TRBJ1-5; len: 14; d_gene: TRBD1; abundance: many; v_gene: TRBV10-3; CDR3nt: TGTGCCATCAGTGGGGGACAGGGGGGTCAGCCCCAGCATTTT; CDR3aa: CAISGGQGGQPQHF
j_gene: TRBJ2-1; len: 14; d_gene: TRBD2; abundance: many; v_gene: TRBV4-1; CDR3nt: TGCGCCAGCAGCCCTAGCGGGCCCGCGGGTGAGCAGTTCTTC; CDR3aa: CASSPSGPAGEQFF
j_gene: TRBJ1-1; len: 14; d_gene: NA; abundance: few; v_gene: TRBV2; CDR3nt: TGTGCCAGCAGTGAAGCTTTATTAAACACTGAAGCTTTCTTT; CDR3aa: CASSEALLNTEAFF
j_gene: TRBJ2-1; len: 16; d_gene: TRBD2; abundance: many; v_gene: TRBV5-1; CDR3nt: TGCGCCAGCAGCTTTCGGGCTAGCGGGAGAGACAATGAGCAGTTCTTC; CDR3aa: CASSFRASGRDNEQFF
j_gene: TRBJ2-1; len: 13; d_gene: NA; abundance: many; v_gene: TRBV20-1; CDR3nt: TGCAGTGCTAGGGGGGGAAACTACAATGAGCAGTTCTTC; CDR3aa: CSARGGNYNEQFF
j_gene: TRBJ1-5; len: 12; d_gene: NA; abundance: many; v_gene: TRBV11-2; CDR3nt: TGTGCCAGCAGCTTAGAGGTGCAGCCCCAGCATTTT; CDR3aa: CASSLEVQPQHF
j_gene: TRBJ2-5; len: 13; d_gene: NA; abundance: NA; v_gene: TRBV7-8; CDR3nt: TGTGCCAGCAGCTTGCAGGGAACAGAGACCCAGTACTTC; CDR3aa: CASSLQGTETQYF
j_gene: TRBJ1-2; len: 15; d_gene: NA; abundance: few; v_gene: TRBV12-3/TRBV12-4; CDR3nt: TGTGCCAGCAGTGATCCCGACAGGCTTAACTATGGCTACACCTTC; CDR3aa: CASSDPDRLNYGYTF
j_gene: TRBJ1-5; len: 13; d_gene: NA; abundance: many; v_gene: TRBV12-3/TRBV12-4; CDR3nt: TGTGCCAGCAGCCGCCAGGGACATCAGCCCCAGCATTTT; CDR3aa: CASSRQGHQPQHF
j_gene: TRBJ2-1; len: 16; d_gene: TRBD2; abundance: NA; v_gene: TRBV3-1; CDR3nt: TGTGCCAGCAGCCAAGGCACTAGCGGTTCCTACAATGATCAGTTCTTC; CDR3aa: CASSQGTSGSYNDQFF
j_gene: TRBJ2-3; len: 18; d_gene: NA; abundance: few; v_gene: TRBV4-1; CDR3nt: TGCGCCAGCAGCCTCCCCCCGAGGGGGAAGAACTTCACAGATACGCAGTATTTT; CDR3aa: CASSLPPRGKNFTDTQYF
j_gene: TRBJ1-6; len: 14; d_gene: TRBD1; abundance: many; v_gene: TRBV7-9; CDR3nt: TGTGCCAGCAGCGAGGACAGGGGGCGGGCACCCCTCCACTTT; CDR3aa: CASSEDRGRAPLHF
j_gene: TRBJ1-2; len: 17; d_gene: TRBD1; abundance: many; v_gene: TRBV11-2; CDR3nt: TGTGCCAGCAGTTACCCGGACAGGGAGGGTCTGGCCTATGGCTACACCTTC; CDR3aa: CASSYPDREGLAYGYTF
j_gene: TRBJ1-4; len: 14; d_gene: TRBD1; abundance: few; v_gene: TRBV2; CDR3nt: TGTGCCAGCAGTCCCGACAGGGTCGCAGAAAAACTGTTTTTT; CDR3aa: CASSPDRVAEKLFF
j_gene: TRBJ2-1; len: 11; d_gene: NA; abundance: NA; v_gene: TRBV11-2; CDR3nt: TGTGCCAGCAGCCAGGCAAATGAGCAGTTCTTC; CDR3aa: CASSQANEQFF
j_gene: TRBJ2-3; len: 15; d_gene: TRBD1; abundance: many; v_gene: TRBV11-3; CDR3nt: TGTGCCAGCAGCCGTACAGGGGGCATCGCAGATACGCAGTATTTT; CDR3aa: CASSRTGGIADTQYF
j_gene: TRBJ2-5; len: 16; d_gene: TRBD1; abundance: many; v_gene: TRBV5-1; CDR3nt: TGCGCCAGCAGCTCGACAGGGGGCAACGTCCAAGAGACCCAGTACTTC; CDR3aa: CASSSTGGNVQETQYF
j_gene: TRBJ2-2; len: 15; d_gene: TRBD2; abundance: NA; v_gene: TRBV13; CDR3nt: TGTGCCAGCAGCTCCAGGACTAGACCCACCGGGGAGCTGTTTTTT; CDR3aa: CASSSRTRPTGELFF
j_gene: TRBJ2-3; len: 15; d_gene: TRBD2; abundance: many; v_gene: TRBV20-1; CDR3nt: TGCAGTGCCACGACACTAGCGGGAGCGGGGGATACGCAGTATTTT; CDR3aa: CSATTLAGAGDTQYF
j_gene: TRBJ2-3; len: 12; d_gene: NA; abundance: many; v_gene: TRBV29-1; CDR3nt: TGCAGCGTTGAACGGGGGTTGAGTACGCAGTATTTT; CDR3aa: CSVERGLSTQYF
j_gene: TRBJ1-4; len: 15; d_gene: NA; abundance: many; v_gene: TRBV6-5; CDR3nt: TGTGCCAGCAGTTACTCCGGACAGATAAATGAAAAACTGTTTTTT; CDR3aa: CASSYSGQINEKLFF
j_gene: TRBJ2-3; len: 15; d_gene: NA; abundance: many; v_gene: TRBV7-9; CDR3nt: TGTGCCAGCAGCAAAAGCGAGACGGGCACAGATACGCAGTATTTT; CDR3aa: CASSKSETGTDTQYF
j_gene: TRBJ2-6; len: 18; d_gene: TRBD2; abundance: NA; v_gene: TRBV4-2; CDR3nt: TGTGCCAGCAGCCAAGGGCTAGCGGGAGGGTCTGGGGCCAACGTCCTGACTTTC; CDR3aa: CASSQGLAGGSGANVLTF
j_gene: TRBJ2-5; len: 13; d_gene: NA; abundance: many; v_gene: TRBV6-4; CDR3nt: TGTGCCAGCAGTTTGGACGGTGGGGAGACCCAGTACTTC; CDR3aa: CASSLDGGETQYF
j_gene: TRBJ1-2; len: 15; d_gene: NA; abundance: many; v_gene: TRBV5-5; CDR3nt: TGTGCCAGCAGCCCCGTGCCAGGGAAGGGGTATGGCTACACCTTC; CDR3aa: CASSPVPGKGYGYTF
j_gene: TRBJ2-7; len: 12; d_gene: NA; abundance: NA; v_gene: TRBV3-1; CDR3nt: TGTGCCAGCAGCCAAGGAACCGGCGAGCAGTACTTC; CDR3aa: CASSQGTGEQYF
j_gene: TRBJ1-1; len: 11; d_gene: NA; abundance: many; v_gene: TRBV19; CDR3nt: TGTGCCAGTATCTCGATAAATCGGGCTTTCTTT; CDR3aa: CASISINRAFF
j_gene: TRBJ2-1; len: 13; d_gene: NA; abundance: few; v_gene: TRBV7-6; CDR3nt: TGTGCCAGCAGCTTACGTTGGGAGACTGAGCAGTTCTTC; CDR3aa: CASSLRWETEQFF
j_gene: TRBJ2-1; len: 17; d_gene: TRBD2; abundance: many; v_gene: TRBV30; CDR3nt: TGTGCCTGGAGTGCTAGGGCGCTCCGGGGACTACGGAATGAGCAGTTCTTC; CDR3aa: CAWSARALRGLRNEQFF
j_gene: TRBJ2-7; len: 14; d_gene: NA; abundance: many; v_gene: TRBV6-5; CDR3nt: TGTGCCAGCAGTTATAACAGGGACTCCTACGAGCAGTACTTC; CDR3aa: CASSYNRDSYEQYF
j_gene: TRBJ2-5; len: 13; d_gene: NA; abundance: NA; v_gene: TRBV30; CDR3nt: TGTGCCTGGAGTGAGGCTGGTGAAGAGACCCAGTACTTC; CDR3aa: CAWSEAGEETQYF
j_gene: TRBJ2-1; len: 13; d_gene: NA; abundance: few; v_gene: TRBV14; CDR3nt: TGTGCCTCGGATTTAGCGGAATACAATGAGCAGTTCTTC; CDR3aa: CASDLAEYNEQFF
j_gene: TRBJ1-3; len: 15; d_gene: NA; abundance: many; v_gene: TRBV28; CDR3nt: TGTGCCAGCAGGGGCTCAGTACAGGGCCCGACCACCATATATTTT; CDR3aa: CASRGSVQGPTTIYF
j_gene: TRBJ2-5; len: 13; d_gene: TRBD2; abundance: many; v_gene: TRBV12-3/TRBV12-4; CDR3nt: TGTGCCAGCAGGCCTGGCGGGAGTGGGACCCAGTACTTC; CDR3aa: CASRPGGSGTQYF
j_gene: TRBJ2-5; len: 15; d_gene: TRBD1; abundance: many; v_gene: TRBV24-1; CDR3nt: TGTGCCACCAGTGATACGACAGGGAAGAGAGAGACCCAGTACTTC; CDR3aa: CATSDTTGKRETQYF
j_gene: TRBJ2-2; len: 15; d_gene: NA; abundance: many; v_gene: TRBV5-1; CDR3nt: TGCGCCAGCAGCTTGCTTGAGGAGATTACCGGGGAGCTGTTTTTT; CDR3aa: CASSLLEEITGELFF
j_gene: TRBJ2-1; len: 10; d_gene: TRBD1; abundance: many; v_gene: TRBV2; CDR3nt: TGTGCCACCAGGGGGAAGGAGCAGTTCTTC; CDR3aa: CATRGKEQFF
j_gene: TRBJ2-3; len: 14; d_gene: NA; abundance: many; v_gene: TRBV7-8; CDR3nt: TGTGCCAGCAGCTCCCGCTGGGAGACAGATACGCAGTATTTT; CDR3aa: CASSSRWETDTQYF
j_gene: TRBJ2-2; len: 13; d_gene: NA; abundance: NA; v_gene: TRBV28; CDR3nt: TGTGCCAGCAGTTTAGGGGCCACCGGGGAGCTGTTTTTT; CDR3aa: CASSLGATGELFF
j_gene: TRBJ2-2; len: 17; d_gene: TRBD2; abundance: many; v_gene: TRBV6-5; CDR3nt: TGTGCCAGCAGTTCGGGTCGGGGGGGTACGAACACCGGGGAGCTGTTTTTT; CDR3aa: CASSSGRGGTNTGELFF
j_gene: TRBJ2-1; len: 14; d_gene: TRBD2; abundance: NA; v_gene: TRBV20-1; CDR3nt: TGCAGTGTATGGGGACTAGCGGGAGAATCTGAGCAGTTCTTC; CDR3aa: CSVWGLAGESEQFF
j_gene: TRBJ2-1; len: 14; d_gene: NA; abundance: NA; v_gene: TRBV5-4; CDR3nt: TGTGCCAGCAGCTCGTCAGGGTCCTACAATGAGCAGTTCTTC; CDR3aa: CASSSSGSYNEQFF
j_gene: TRBJ1-4; len: 14; d_gene: NA; abundance: many; v_gene: TRBV7-9; CDR3nt: TGTGCCAGCAGCTCTCATGGACGGGATGAAAAACTGTTTTTT; CDR3aa: CASSSHGRDEKLFF
j_gene: TRBJ2-3; len: 14; d_gene: TRBD2; abundance: NA; v_gene: TRBV6-5; CDR3nt: TGTGCCAGCAGTCTAGCGGGAGGGAAAGATACGCAGTATTTT; CDR3aa: CASSLAGGKDTQYF